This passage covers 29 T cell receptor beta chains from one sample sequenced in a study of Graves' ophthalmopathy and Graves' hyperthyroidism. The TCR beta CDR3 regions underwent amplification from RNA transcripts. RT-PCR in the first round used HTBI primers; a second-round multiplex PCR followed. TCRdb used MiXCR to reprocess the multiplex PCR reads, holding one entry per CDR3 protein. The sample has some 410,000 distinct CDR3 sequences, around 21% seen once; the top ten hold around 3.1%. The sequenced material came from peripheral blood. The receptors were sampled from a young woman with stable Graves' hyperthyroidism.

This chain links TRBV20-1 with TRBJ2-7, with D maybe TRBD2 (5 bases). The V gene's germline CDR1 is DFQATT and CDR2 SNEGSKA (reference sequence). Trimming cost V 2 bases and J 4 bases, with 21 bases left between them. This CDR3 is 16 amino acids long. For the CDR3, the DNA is TGCAGTGCTAGATACAGCGGAGTTCTTAGGGAATACGAGCAGTACTTC. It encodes CSARYSGVLREYEQYF.

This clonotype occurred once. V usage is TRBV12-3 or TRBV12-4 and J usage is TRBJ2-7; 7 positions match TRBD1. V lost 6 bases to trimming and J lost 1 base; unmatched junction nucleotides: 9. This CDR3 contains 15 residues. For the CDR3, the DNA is TGTGCCAGCAGCCAGACAGGGACCGTTTCCTACGAGCAGTACTTC. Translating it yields CASSQTGTVSYEQYF.

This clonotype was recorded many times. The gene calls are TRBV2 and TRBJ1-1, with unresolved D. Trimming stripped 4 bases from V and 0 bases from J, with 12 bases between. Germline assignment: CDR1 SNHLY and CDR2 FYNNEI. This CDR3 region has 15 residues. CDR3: CASSGVDMMNTEAFF. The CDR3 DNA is TGTGCCAGCAGTGGGGTGGATATGATGAACACTGAAGCTTTCTTT.

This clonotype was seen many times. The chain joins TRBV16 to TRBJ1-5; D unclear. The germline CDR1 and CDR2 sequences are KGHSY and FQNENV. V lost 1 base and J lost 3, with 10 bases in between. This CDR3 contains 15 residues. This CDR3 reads CASSQFGQINQPQHF. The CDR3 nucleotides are TGTGCCAGCAGCCAATTCGGGCAGATCAATCAGCCCCAGCATTTT. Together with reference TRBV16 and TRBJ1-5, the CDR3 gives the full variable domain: GEEVAQTPKHLVRGEGQKAKLYCAPIKGHSYVFWYQQVLKNEFKFLISFQNENVFDETGMPKERFSAKCLPNSPCSLEIQATKLEDSAVYFCASSQFGQINQPQHFGDGTRLSIL.

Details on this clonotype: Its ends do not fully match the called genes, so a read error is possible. The CDR3 nucleotides read TGTGCCAGCAGCGAAGGGGCTAGCGGGATGTACGAGCAGTACTTC. It encodes CASSEGASGMYEQYF. The J gene is TRBJ2-7, the V gene TRBV6-1; 9 nucleotides align to TRBD2. Germline values: CDR1 MNHNS, CDR2 SASEGT. There are 15 residues in the CDR3.

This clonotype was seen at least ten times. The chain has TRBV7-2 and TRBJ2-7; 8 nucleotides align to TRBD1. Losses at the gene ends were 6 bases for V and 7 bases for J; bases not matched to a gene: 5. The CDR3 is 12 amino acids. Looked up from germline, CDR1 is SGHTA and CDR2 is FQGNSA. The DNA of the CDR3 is TGTGCCAGCAGGACTGACAGGGGAGAGCAGTACTTC. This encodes CASRTDRGEQYF.

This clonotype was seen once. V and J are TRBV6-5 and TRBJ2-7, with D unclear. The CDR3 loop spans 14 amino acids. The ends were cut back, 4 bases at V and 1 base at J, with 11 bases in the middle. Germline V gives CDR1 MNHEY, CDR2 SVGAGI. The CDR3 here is CASSSWGDSYEQYF. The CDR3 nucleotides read TGTGCCAGCAGTTCCTGGGGTGATTCCTACGAGCAGTACTTC.

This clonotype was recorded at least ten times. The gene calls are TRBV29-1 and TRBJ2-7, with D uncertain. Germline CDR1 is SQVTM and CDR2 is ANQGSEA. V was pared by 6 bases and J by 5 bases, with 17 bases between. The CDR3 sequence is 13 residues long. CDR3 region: CSVIDASSNEQYF. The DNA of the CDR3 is TGCAGCGTGATAGACGCCTCAAGCAACGAGCAGTACTTC.

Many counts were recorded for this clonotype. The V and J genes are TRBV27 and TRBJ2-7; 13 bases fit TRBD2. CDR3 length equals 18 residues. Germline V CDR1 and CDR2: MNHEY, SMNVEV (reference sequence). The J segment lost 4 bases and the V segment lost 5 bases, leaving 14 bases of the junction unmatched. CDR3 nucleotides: TGTGCCAGCAGTCCGTCCGGACTAGCGGGAGAATTTAGATACGAGCAGTACTTC. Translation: CASSPSGLAGEFRYEQYF.

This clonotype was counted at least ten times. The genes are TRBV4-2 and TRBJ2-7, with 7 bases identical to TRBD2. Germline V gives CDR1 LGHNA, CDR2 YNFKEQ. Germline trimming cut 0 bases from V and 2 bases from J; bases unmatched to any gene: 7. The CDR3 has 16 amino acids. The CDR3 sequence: CASSQEGSGGPYEQYF. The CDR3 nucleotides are TGTGCCAGCAGCCAAGAAGGTTCGGGGGGACCCTACGAGCAGTACTTC.

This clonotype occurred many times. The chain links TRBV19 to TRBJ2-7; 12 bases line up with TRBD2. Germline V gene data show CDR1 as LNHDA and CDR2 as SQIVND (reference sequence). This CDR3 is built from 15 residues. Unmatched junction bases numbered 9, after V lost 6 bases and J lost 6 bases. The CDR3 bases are TGTGCCAGTAGCACGGGACTAGCGGGTATCGGCGAGCAGTACTTC. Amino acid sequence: CASSTGLAGIGEQYF.

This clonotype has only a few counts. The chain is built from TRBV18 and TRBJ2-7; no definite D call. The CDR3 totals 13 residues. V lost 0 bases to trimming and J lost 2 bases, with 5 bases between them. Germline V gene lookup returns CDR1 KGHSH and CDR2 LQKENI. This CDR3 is CASSPPVPYEQYF. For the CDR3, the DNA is TGTGCCAGCTCACCACCGGTGCCCTACGAGCAGTACTTC.

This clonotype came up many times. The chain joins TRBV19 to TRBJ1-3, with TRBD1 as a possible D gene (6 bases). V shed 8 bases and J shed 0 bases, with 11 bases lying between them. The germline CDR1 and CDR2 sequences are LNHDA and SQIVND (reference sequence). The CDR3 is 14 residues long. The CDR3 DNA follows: TGTGCCAGTCGGAACAGGGCCTCTGGAAACACCATATATTTT. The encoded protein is CASRNRASGNTIYF.

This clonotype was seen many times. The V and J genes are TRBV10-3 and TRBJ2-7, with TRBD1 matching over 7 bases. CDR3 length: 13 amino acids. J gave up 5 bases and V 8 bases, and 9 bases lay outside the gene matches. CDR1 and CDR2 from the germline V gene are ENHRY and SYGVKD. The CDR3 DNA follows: TGTGCCATCGGGACAGCATCTTCCCACGAGCAGTACTTC. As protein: CAIGTASSHEQYF.

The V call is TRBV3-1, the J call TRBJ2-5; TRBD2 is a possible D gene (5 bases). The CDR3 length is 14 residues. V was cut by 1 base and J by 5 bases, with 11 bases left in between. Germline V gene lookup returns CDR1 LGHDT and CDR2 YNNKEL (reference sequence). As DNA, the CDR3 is TGTGCCAGCAGCCAAGTTGAGGCGGGTGAGACCCAGTACTTC. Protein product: CASSQVEAGETQYF.

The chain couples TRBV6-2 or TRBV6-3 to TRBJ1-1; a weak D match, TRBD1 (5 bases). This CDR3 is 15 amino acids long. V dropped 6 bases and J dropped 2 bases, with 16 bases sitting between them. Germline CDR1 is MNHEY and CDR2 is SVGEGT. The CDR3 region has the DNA TGTGCCAGCAGACCTCTCGGGGGAAGAAACACTGAAGCTTTCTTT. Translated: CASRPLGGRNTEAFF.

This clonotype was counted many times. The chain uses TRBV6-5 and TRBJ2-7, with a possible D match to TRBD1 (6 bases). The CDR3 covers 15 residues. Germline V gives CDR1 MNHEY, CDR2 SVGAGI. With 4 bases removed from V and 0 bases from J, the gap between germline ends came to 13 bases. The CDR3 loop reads CASSSTRDTSYEQYF. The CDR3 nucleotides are TGTGCCAGCAGTTCGACAAGGGACACCTCCTACGAGCAGTACTTC.

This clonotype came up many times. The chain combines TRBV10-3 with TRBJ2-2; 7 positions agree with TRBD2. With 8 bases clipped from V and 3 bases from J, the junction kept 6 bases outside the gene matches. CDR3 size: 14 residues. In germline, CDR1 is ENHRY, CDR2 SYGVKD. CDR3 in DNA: TGTGCCATCGGAGCTAGCGGTGACACCGGGGAGCTGTTTTTT. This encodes CAIGASGDTGELFF.

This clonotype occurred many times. The CDR3: CASSPTGKQYF. CDR3 in DNA: TGTGCCAGCAGTCCCACAGGGAAGCAGTACTTC. The chain joins TRBV12-3 or TRBV12-4 to TRBJ2-7, with D possibly being TRBD1 (6 bases). CDR3 length: 11 amino acids. Trimming pared 5 bases from V and 8 bases from J, leaving 10 bases between.

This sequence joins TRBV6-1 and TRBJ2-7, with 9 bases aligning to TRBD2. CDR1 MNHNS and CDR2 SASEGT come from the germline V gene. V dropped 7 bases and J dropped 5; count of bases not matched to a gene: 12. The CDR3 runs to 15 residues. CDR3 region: CASTESPSGVHEQYF. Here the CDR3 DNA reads TGTGCCAGCACCGAAAGTCCTAGCGGGGTCCACGAGCAGTACTTC.

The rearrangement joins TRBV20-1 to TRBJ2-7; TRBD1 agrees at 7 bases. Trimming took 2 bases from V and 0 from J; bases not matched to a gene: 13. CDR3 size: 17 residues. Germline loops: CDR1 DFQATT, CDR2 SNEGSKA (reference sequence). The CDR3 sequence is CSARPEGAAGGSYEQYF. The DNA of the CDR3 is TGCAGTGCTAGACCAGAGGGGGCCGCTGGAGGCTCCTACGAGCAGTACTTC.

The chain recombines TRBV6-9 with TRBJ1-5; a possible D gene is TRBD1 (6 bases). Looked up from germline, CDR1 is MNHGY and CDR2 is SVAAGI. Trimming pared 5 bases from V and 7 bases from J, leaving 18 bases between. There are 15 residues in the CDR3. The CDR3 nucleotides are TGTGCCAGCAGTGATAGGGACACCCCCAGCCAGCCCCAGCATTTT. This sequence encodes CASSDRDTPSQPQHF.

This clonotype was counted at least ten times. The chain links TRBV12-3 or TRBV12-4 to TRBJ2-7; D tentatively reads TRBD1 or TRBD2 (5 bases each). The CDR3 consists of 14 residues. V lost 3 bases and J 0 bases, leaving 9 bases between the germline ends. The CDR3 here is CASSFGGNSYEQYF. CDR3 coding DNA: TGTGCCAGCAGTTTTGGGGGAAACTCCTACGAGCAGTACTTC.

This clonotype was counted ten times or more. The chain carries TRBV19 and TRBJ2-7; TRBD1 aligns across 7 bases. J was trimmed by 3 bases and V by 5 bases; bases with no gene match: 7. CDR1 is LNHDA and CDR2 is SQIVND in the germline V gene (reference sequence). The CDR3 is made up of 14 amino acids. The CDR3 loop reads CASSEQGPSYEQYF. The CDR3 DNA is TGTGCCAGTAGTGAACAGGGGCCGAGCTACGAGCAGTACTTC.

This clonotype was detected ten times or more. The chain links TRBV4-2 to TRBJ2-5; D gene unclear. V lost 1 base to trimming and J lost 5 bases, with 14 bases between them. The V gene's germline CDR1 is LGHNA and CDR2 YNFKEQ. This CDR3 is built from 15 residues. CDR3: CASSQVGPPSETQYF. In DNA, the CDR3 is TGTGCCAGCAGCCAAGTGGGTCCTCCCTCGGAGACCCAGTACTTC.

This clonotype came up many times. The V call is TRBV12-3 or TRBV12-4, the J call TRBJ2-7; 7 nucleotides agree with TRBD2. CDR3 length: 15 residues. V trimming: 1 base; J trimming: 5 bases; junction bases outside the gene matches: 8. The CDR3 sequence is CASSLEGGALDEQYF. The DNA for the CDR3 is TGTGCCAGCAGTTTAGAGGGAGGGGCCTTGGACGAGCAGTACTTC.

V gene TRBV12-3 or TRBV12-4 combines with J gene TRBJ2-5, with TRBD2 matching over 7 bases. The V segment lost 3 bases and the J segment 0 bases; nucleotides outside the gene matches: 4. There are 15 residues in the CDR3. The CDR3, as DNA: TGTGCCAGCAGTTTCCTAGCGGAGTACCAAGAGACCCAGTACTTC. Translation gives CASSFLAEYQETQYF.

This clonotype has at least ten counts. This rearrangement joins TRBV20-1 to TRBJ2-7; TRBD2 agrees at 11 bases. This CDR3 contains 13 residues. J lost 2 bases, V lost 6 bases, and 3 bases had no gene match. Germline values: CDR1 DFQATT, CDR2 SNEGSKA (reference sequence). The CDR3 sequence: CSAVAGGPYEQYF. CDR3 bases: TGCAGTGCCGTAGCGGGAGGGCCCTACGAGCAGTACTTC.

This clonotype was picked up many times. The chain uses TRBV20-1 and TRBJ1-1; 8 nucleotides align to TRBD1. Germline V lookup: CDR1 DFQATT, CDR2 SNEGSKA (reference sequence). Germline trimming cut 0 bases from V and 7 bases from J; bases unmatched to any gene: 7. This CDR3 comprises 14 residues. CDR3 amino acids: CSARDWHRGVEAFF. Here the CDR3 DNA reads TGCAGTGCTAGAGATTGGCACAGGGGGGTTGAAGCTTTCTTT.